The entry below describes one T cell receptor beta chain. The target antigen is unknown. This record comes from a study of cytomegalovirus exposure and HLA in healthy donors. Study-level results: A later analysis reportedly identified an Asian-associated ancestry cluster as carrying fewer N-insertions than the roughly 700-donor mean. The authors assumed roughly uniform sequencing depth across donors for presence/absence analyses. V- and J-gene trimming of TCR beta was linked (in a later analysis) to a missense DCLRE1C variant.

The primer mix had 60 Vbeta and 13 Jbeta primers. The data were produced by immunoSEQ multiplex PCR, yet TCRdb's version contains in-frame clones alone and is incomplete. The sample carries 100,000 to 150,000 clones, approximately 17% recorded once. Trimming pared 3 bases from V and 3 bases from J, leaving 5 bases between. Germline CDR1 and CDR2: MDHEN and SYDVKM. The CDR3 spans 12 residues. The chain links TRBV28 to TRBJ1-2, with D uncertain. The sequence was collected from a female donor in good health and CMV-seropositive. The sample consisted of PBMCs. The CDR3 DNA reads TGTGCCAGCAGTTTTGCGGACTATGGCTACACCTTC. Translating it yields CASSFADYGYTF.